This TCR beta chain was sequenced during a study of T cells in Graves' hyperthyroidism and ophthalmopathy. Across the study: Peripheral blood draws took place at initial diagnosis, ahead of any treatment.

Researchers took RNA transcripts and amplified the TCR beta CDR3 regions from them. HTBI primers were used for first-round RT-PCR of the TCR CDR3. TCRdb passed the multiplex PCR reads through MiXCR, listing each CDR3 protein once. The data hold about 690,000 distinct CDR3 sequences, with around 15% observed a single time. The source of the PBMCs was approximately 10 ml of fresh peripheral blood. Germline CDR1 and CDR2: SGDLS and YYNGEE. This CDR3 has 15 amino acids. V was pared by 4 bases and J by 5 bases, with 15 bases between. The V call is TRBV9, the J call TRBJ2-2; D is undetermined. The clonotype was recovered from a middle-aged man with Graves' hyperthyroidism. The sequenced sample was blood. The DNA for the CDR3 is TGTGCCAGCAGCAACTTCTTTGGGGATACCGGGGAGCTGTTTTTT. As protein: CASSNFFGDTGELFF.